A selection of T cell receptor beta chains follows, all from one sample in a study of naive and memory T cell subsets. One entry per CDR3 protein, called by TCRdb with MiXCR from the UMI-ligation and nested PCR reads. The data hold under 100,000 distinct CDR3 sequences, with more than 6.5% observed a single time. Material for sequencing was central memory CD4+ T cells from blood. Every receptor here comes from a human donor in good health. Both conserved end residues are part of each CDR3. Fields, in order: D gene, V gene, clone size, J gene, CDR3 protein, CDR3 DNA. A D gene is named only where the DNA matches it firmly. Only some rows state a clone size, as once, few, many or a class for expanded clones.

-	TRBV7-9	many	TRBJ2-6	CAVGRGGGANVLTF	TGTGCCGTGGGCCGTGGAGGTGGGGCCAACGTCCTGACTTTC
-	TRBV6-4	many	TRBJ1-4	CASRSRQPTNEKLFF	TGTGCCAGCAGGTCAAGACAGCCAACTAATGAAAAACTGTTTTTT
-	TRBV20-1	many	TRBJ1-4	CSAPDRQSTNEKLFF	TGCAGTGCCCCCGACAGACAATCAACTAATGAAAAACTGTTTTTT
TRBD2	TRBV30	-	TRBJ2-1	CAWGTNYNEQFF	TGTGCCTGGGGGACTAACTACAATGAGCAGTTCTTC
-	TRBV20-1	many	TRBJ1-2	CSASKGDIVRDGYTF	TGCAGTGCTAGCAAGGGAGATATCGTGCGCGATGGCTACACCTTC
-	TRBV14	few	TRBJ2-1	CASSRGQILRDEQFF	TGTGCCAGCAGCCGAGGACAGATCCTCAGGGATGAGCAGTTCTTC
TRBD1	TRBV19	-	TRBJ1-2	CASREQGADYGYTF	TGTGCCAGTAGAGAGCAGGGGGCCGACTATGGCTACACCTTC
-	TRBV27	-	TRBJ2-7	CASSLKGGQNFYEQYF	TGTGCCAGCAGTTTAAAGGGTGGGCAGAATTTTTACGAGCAGTACTTC
-	TRBV7-3	many	TRBJ2-1	CASSLSGAANEQFF	TGTGCCAGCAGCTTATCCGGGGCGGCCAATGAGCAGTTCTTC
-	TRBV24-1	-	TRBJ1-5	CATSDPSTGNQPQHF	TGTGCCACCAGTGATCCTTCGACGGGAAATCAGCCCCAGCATTTT
-	TRBV7-2	many	TRBJ1-2	CASRSAMQGFGYTF	TGTGCCAGCAGATCGGCAATGCAGGGGTTTGGCTACACCTTC